This T cell receptor (beta chain) appears in the sequencing data of a study of CD8 T cells in Susac syndrome. Whole-study findings and limits: It was acknowledged in the study that the number of individuals who were included in its TCR sequencing and HLA analysis was relatively small.

Healthy donors served as age- and sex-matched controls. The CD8+ and CD4+ T cells were isolated magnetically using a negative isolation approach, whereas the TEMRA cells were enriched by FACS. RNA amounts of about 0.45 to 1 ug underwent reverse transcription with random hexamers. The amplification used immunoSEQ multiplex PCR on TCR beta CDR3; it spanned 54 Vbeta and 13 Jbeta. Using its own MiXCR run on the immunoSEQ multiplex PCR reads, TCRdb lists one record per CDR3 protein. Among around 130,000 distinct CDR3 sequences, roughly 94% were seen once, and the ten largest hold approximately 0.089%. This CDR3 comprises 18 residues. Per germline, CDR1 SGHVS and CDR2 FQNEAQ. The V and J ends lost 0 bases and 2 bases respectively, with 17 bases between them. As for this clonotype: Its target is unknown.

Sequencing was done on a sample of CD4+ T cells from PBMCs. The TCR was taken from a human donor in good health. The chain combines TRBV7-8 with TRBJ1-5; D not certain. The CDR3 DNA reads as TGTGCCAGCAGCTTAGCCCTTGGGCTGGGGATGGGCAATCAGCCCCAGCATTTT. Its protein product is CASSLALGLGMGNQPQHF.